Below are 26 T cell receptor beta chains sequenced from a single sample in a study of blood T cells in healthy people across ages. Using a J-beta primer mix together with a sample-barcoded 5' primer, a second PCR was run for 7 to 11 cycles. Each CDR3 protein is one row after TCRdb ran MiXCR on the 5' RACE reads. The table shows around 1,800,000 distinct CDR3 sequences, with 39% occurring only once. The specimen sequenced was blood. The receptors derive from a human donor in good health.

The chain recombines TRBV11-3 with TRBJ2-1; D is unclear. The V and J ends lost 2 bases and 5 bases respectively, with 7 bases between them. The CDR3 spans 13 residues. Germline assignment: CDR1 SGHNT and CDR2 YENEEA. The CDR3, as DNA: TGTGCCAGCAGCTTAAGCGTCAACAATGAGCAGTTCTTC. This sequence encodes CASSLSVNNEQFF. The full variable domain, its missing parts supplied by reference TRBV11-3 and TRBJ2-1, is EAGVVQSPRYKIIEKKQPVAFWCNPISGHNTLYWYLQNLGQGPELLIRYENEEAVDDSQLPKDRFSAERLKGVDSTLKIQPAELGDSAVYLCASSLSVNNEQFFGPGTRLTVL.

This chain joins TRBV7-2 and TRBJ2-7; D may be TRBD1 or TRBD2 (5 bases each). CDR1 and CDR2 from the germline V gene are SGHTA and FQGNSA. This CDR3 contains 16 residues. V was cut by 6 bases and J by 3 bases, with 21 bases left in between. CDR3: CASRESRTGPNYEQYF. In DNA, the CDR3 is TGTGCCAGCAGGGAAAGTCGGACGGGACCCAACTACGAGCAGTACTTC.

This chain uses TRBV13 with TRBJ2-7; possibly TRBD2 for D (6 bases). Trimming pared 3 bases from V and 4 bases from J, leaving 13 bases between. Germline CDR1 is PRHDT and CDR2 is FYEKMQ (reference sequence). The CDR3 runs to 14 residues. This CDR3 is CASSFSGTFYEQYF. The CDR3 DNA reads TGTGCCAGCAGCTTTTCAGGGACTTTTTACGAGCAGTACTTC. The variable domain in full, with the rest retrieved from reference TRBV13 and TRBJ2-7, is AAGVIQSPRHLIKEKRETATLKCYPIPRHDTVYWYQQGPGQDPQFLISFYEKMQSDKGSIPDRFSAQQFSDYHSELNMSSLELGDSALYFCASSFSGTFYEQYFGPGTRLTVT.

This clonotype was detected a few times. The genes are TRBV2 and TRBJ1-2; D unresolved. Trimming removed 2 bases at V and 4 bases at J, with 11 bases between. CDR1 is SNHLY, CDR2 FYNNEI, per germline. The CDR3 runs 14 residues. CDR3 sequence: CASSELGYPYGYTF. The CDR3 DNA reads as TGTGCCAGCAGTGAACTCGGGTACCCCTATGGCTACACCTTC.

The chain recombines TRBV7-2 with TRBJ2-1; the D is unclear. The V gene's germline CDR1 is SGHTA and CDR2 FQGNSA. The CDR3 runs 15 residues. V shed 5 bases and J shed 2 bases, with 13 bases lying between them. Written as DNA, the CDR3 is TGTGCCAGCAGCCCGCGATACGGGCCCTACAATGAGCAGTTCTTC. Protein: CASSPRYGPYNEQFF.

CDR3 DNA sequence: TGTGCCACGGGACCGGGCTCCTACAATGAGCAGTTCTTC. Encoded protein: CATGPGSYNEQFF. The chain couples TRBV24-1 to TRBJ2-1, with D perhaps TRBD1 or TRBD2 (5 bases each). CDR3 length equals 13 residues. Germline V CDR1 and CDR2: KGHDR, SFDVKD. V gave up 10 bases and J gave up 0 bases, with 9 bases separating them.

The rearrangement links TRBV5-1 to TRBJ1-5, with 8 bases that match TRBD1. CDR3 length equals 17 residues. The germline CDR1 and CDR2 sequences are SGHRS and YFSETQ. V dropped 7 bases and J dropped 7; count of bases not matched to a gene: 19. The chain's CDR3 is CASGPRGGQGSEQPQHF. In DNA form, the CDR3 reads TGCGCCAGCGGCCCAAGGGGCGGACAGGGCTCTGAGCAGCCCCAGCATTTT.

The rearrangement joins TRBV5-5 to TRBJ1-5; perhaps TRBD1 as D (6 bases). The germline V gene has CDR1 SGHKS and CDR2 YYEKEE (reference sequence). The V gene lost 4 bases and the J gene lost 6 bases, with 17 bases spanning the gap. The CDR3 runs to 15 residues. The CDR3 nucleotides are TGTGCCAGCAGCGGGGGCCAGGGGAATACTCAGCCCCAGCATTTT. Translated, it gives CASSGGQGNTQPQHF. Filled out from reference TRBV5-5 and TRBJ1-5, the complete variable domain reads DAGVTQSPTHLIKTRGQQVTLRCSPISGHKSVSWYQQVLGQGPQFIFQYYEKEERGRGNFPDRFSARQFPNYSSELNVNALLLGDSALYLCASSGGQGNTQPQHFGDGTRLSIL.

This chain uses TRBV7-9 with TRBJ2-3, with D uncertain. V was shortened by 2 bases and J by 0 bases, with 9 bases between the two germline ends. CDR3 size: 15 residues. Germline V gene sequence: CDR1 SEHNR, CDR2 FQNEAQ (reference sequence). CDR3 sequence reads: CASSLLEPSTDTQYF. The CDR3 coding sequence is TGTGCCAGCAGCTTACTTGAGCCGAGCACAGATACGCAGTATTTT.

CDR3 amino acids: CAISEMADVYEQYF. The CDR3, as DNA: TGTGCCATCAGTGAGATGGCCGACGTATACGAGCAGTACTTC. This chain connects TRBV10-3 to TRBJ2-7, with no clear D. The CDR3 covers 14 residues. Germline loops: CDR1 ENHRY, CDR2 SYGVKD. V lost 2 bases and J 4 bases, leaving 12 bases between the germline ends.

This chain uses TRBV6-5 with TRBJ1-1; D is unclear. Trimming pared 2 bases from V and 5 bases from J, leaving 9 bases between. Germline V gives CDR1 MNHEY, CDR2 SVGAGI. There are 13 residues in the CDR3. The CDR3 sequence: CASSYELRTEAFF. The CDR3, as DNA: TGTGCCAGCAGTTACGAATTGAGGACTGAAGCTTTCTTT.

The chain links TRBV4-1 to TRBJ2-1, with 9 bases that match TRBD1. Germline loops: CDR1 MGHRA, CDR2 YSYEKL. This CDR3 is built from 17 residues. The ends lost 0 bases at V and 6 bases at J; junction bases unmatched: 9. For the CDR3, the DNA is TGCGCCAGCAGCCAAGAGGGGACAGGGTTTTCCCGCAATGAGCAGTTCTTC. Translating gives CASSQEGTGFSRNEQFF.

The V and J genes are TRBV7-3 and TRBJ1-2, with D perhaps matching TRBD1 (5 bases). The V end lost 1 base, the J end lost 8 bases, and 11 bases lay between the germline ends. Germline CDR1 is SGHTA and CDR2 is FQGTGA. The CDR3 totals 13 residues. The CDR3 spells CASSLSREDGYTF. The DNA for the CDR3 is TGTGCCAGCAGCTTAAGCAGGGAGGACGGCTACACCTTC.

This clonotype has more than one count but fewer than ten. This chain connects TRBV29-1 to TRBJ2-5; TRBD2 matches at 8 bases. V was pared by 8 bases and J by 6 bases, with 5 bases of the junction left unmatched. CDR1 is SQVTM, CDR2 ANQGSEA, per germline. The CDR3 is 11 amino acids. The DNA of the CDR3 is TGCAGCCTCGGGGGGGCCCAGACCCAGTACTTC. Protein: CSLGGAQTQYF.

V and J are TRBV29-1 and TRBJ2-3; the D gene is possibly TRBD2 (7 bases). The CDR3 consists of 14 residues. V lost 8 bases and J lost 0, with 15 bases in between. Germline loops: CDR1 SQVTM, CDR2 ANQGSEA. CDR3 sequence reads: CSLAGAPSTDTQYF. In DNA form, the CDR3 reads TGCAGCCTCGCGGGGGCCCCTAGCACAGATACGCAGTATTTT.

Concerning this clonotype itself: Relative to the germline gene, one junction end is altered; a read error may explain this. V is TRBV7-7 and J is TRBJ2-1; D is perhaps TRBD1 (6 bases). The CDR3 length is 12 residues. In germline, CDR1 is SSHAT, CDR2 FNYEAQ (reference sequence). CDR3 nucleotide sequence: TGTGCTAGCAGCCCTAGAGGGACAGAGCAGTTCTTC. As protein: CASSPRGTEQFF. The entire variable domain, with the rest obtained from reference TRBV7-7 and TRBJ2-1, is as follows: GAGVSQSPRYKVTKRGQDVTLRCDPISSHATLYWYQQALGQGPEFLTYFNYEAQPDKSGLPSDRFSAERPEGSISTLTIQRTEQRDSAMYRCASSPRGTEQFFGPGTRLTVL.

V is TRBV5-4 and J is TRBJ2-1; 11 bases match TRBD2. Germline V gene sequence: CDR1 SGHNT, CDR2 YYREEE (reference sequence). The CDR3 spans 16 residues. V trimming: 4 bases; J trimming: 2 bases; junction bases outside the gene matches: 5. The CDR3: CASSTKLAGAYNEQFF. In DNA form, the CDR3 reads TGTGCCAGCAGCACGAAACTAGCGGGGGCCTACAATGAGCAGTTCTTC.

The V and J genes are TRBV12-3 or TRBV12-4 and TRBJ2-1, with D perhaps TRBD1 (6 bases). This CDR3 contains 14 residues. V was shortened by 3 bases and J by 6 bases, with 12 bases between the two germline ends. CDR3 amino acids: CASSLADRPNEQFF. In DNA form, the CDR3 reads TGTGCCAGCAGTTTGGCGGACAGACCCAATGAGCAGTTCTTC.

This clonotype was detected ten times or more. The rearrangement joins TRBV7-2 to TRBJ2-5, with D tentatively TRBD2 (7 bases). The germline CDR1 and CDR2 sequences are SGHTA and FQGNSA. CDR3 length: 13 amino acids. With 3 bases removed from V and 5 bases from J, the gap between germline ends came to 10 bases. The CDR3 region is CASSFGGAETQYF. The CDR3 DNA sequence: TGTGCCAGCAGCTTTGGGGGGGCGGAGACCCAGTACTTC.

V usage is TRBV29-1 and J usage is TRBJ2-3; D uncertain. The CDR3 loop spans 13 amino acids. Germline V gene data show CDR1 as SQVTM and CDR2 as ANQGSEA. V gave up 3 bases and J gave up 0 bases, with 7 bases separating them. CDR3 DNA: TGCAGCGTTGATCAGGACAGCACAGATACGCAGTATTTT. As protein: CSVDQDSTDTQYF.

This clonotype was seen many times. The chain couples TRBV7-9 to TRBJ1-1, with a possible D match to TRBD1 (5 bases). The germline V gene has CDR1 SEHNR and CDR2 FQNEAQ (reference sequence). V lost 2 bases and J lost 6, with 7 bases in between. The CDR3 spans 12 residues. The CDR3 DNA reads as TGTGCCAGCAGCTTACGGGGGGCTGAAGCTTTCTTT. Its protein product is CASSLRGAEAFF.

The chain combines TRBV5-1 with TRBJ1-4; possible D gene TRBD1, 6 bases. From germline, CDR1 is SGHRS and CDR2 YFSETQ. The V end was cut by 4 bases, the J end by 5 bases, with 9 bases between. The CDR3 has 13 amino acids. The CDR3 sequence: CASSITGNEKLFF. The CDR3 DNA reads as TGCGCCAGCAGCATAACAGGGAATGAAAAACTGTTTTTT.

V usage is TRBV20-1 and J usage is TRBJ1-4; no clear D. Germline V gene lookup returns CDR1 DFQATT and CDR2 SNEGSKA (reference sequence). The CDR3 sequence is 15 residues long. Trimming cost V 1 base and J 5 bases, with 14 bases left between them. The CDR3 loop is CSARGPTGGNEKLFF. DNA of the CDR3: TGCAGTGCTAGAGGGCCGACTGGCGGGAATGAAAAACTGTTTTTT.

This sequence joins TRBV10-3 and TRBJ2-7, with D perhaps TRBD1 (5 bases). The CDR3 loop spans 15 amino acids. From germline, CDR1 is ENHRY and CDR2 SYGVKD. V was clipped by 5 bases and J by 0 bases, with 14 bases between them. The CDR3 sequence is CAISSTGDSSYEQYF. CDR3 nucleotides: TGTGCCATCAGTTCTACAGGAGATAGCTCCTACGAGCAGTACTTC.

The table lists this clonotype with a few counts. The rearrangement links TRBV27 to TRBJ2-1, with TRBD1 identical over 7 bases. CDR3 size: 13 residues. Trimming cost V 10 bases and J 3 bases; bases outside gene matches: 6. The V gene's germline CDR1 is MNHEY and CDR2 SMNVEV (reference sequence). The CDR3, as DNA: TGTGCCAACATAGGGGGCCTCTACAATGAGCAGTTCTTC. This translates into CANIGGLYNEQFF.

V usage is TRBV12-3 or TRBV12-4 and J usage is TRBJ2-1; 9 positions match TRBD2. The ends lost 3 bases at V and 9 bases at J; junction bases unmatched: 18. The CDR3 length is 18 residues. DNA for the CDR3: TGTGCCAGCAGTTTTGTCTTGGGTAGCGGGGGCTTCGGGGGTGAGCAGTTCTTC. Translating gives CASSFVLGSGGFGGEQFF.